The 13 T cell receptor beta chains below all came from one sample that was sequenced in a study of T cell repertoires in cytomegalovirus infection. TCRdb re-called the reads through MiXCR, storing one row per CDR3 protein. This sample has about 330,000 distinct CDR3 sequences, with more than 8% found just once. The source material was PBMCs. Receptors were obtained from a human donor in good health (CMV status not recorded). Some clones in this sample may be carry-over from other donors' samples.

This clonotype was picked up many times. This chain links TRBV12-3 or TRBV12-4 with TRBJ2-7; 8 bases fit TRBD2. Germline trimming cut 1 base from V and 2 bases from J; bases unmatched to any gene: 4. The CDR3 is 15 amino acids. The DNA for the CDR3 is TGTGCCAGCAGTTTAGGGCGGGGGGAAACCTACGAGCAGTACTTC. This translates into CASSLGRGETYEQYF.

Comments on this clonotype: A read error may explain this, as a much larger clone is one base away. CDR3 coding DNA: TGTGCCAGCAACCCCCAAAGGAATCAGCCCCAGCATTTT. Translating gives CASNPQRNQPQHF. This rearrangement joins TRBV7-2 to TRBJ1-5; D is unresolved. Germline assignment: CDR1 SGHTA and CDR2 FQGNSA. This CDR3 has 13 residues. Trimming shortened V by 7 bases and J by 4 bases, and 11 bases separated the two germline ends.

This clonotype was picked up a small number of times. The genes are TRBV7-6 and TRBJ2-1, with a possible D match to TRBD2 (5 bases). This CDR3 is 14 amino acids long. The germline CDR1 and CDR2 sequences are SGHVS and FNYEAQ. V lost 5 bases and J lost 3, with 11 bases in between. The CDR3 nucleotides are TGTGCCAGCAGCCCGGTCCGGGACTACAATGAGCAGTTCTTC. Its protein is CASSPVRDYNEQFF.

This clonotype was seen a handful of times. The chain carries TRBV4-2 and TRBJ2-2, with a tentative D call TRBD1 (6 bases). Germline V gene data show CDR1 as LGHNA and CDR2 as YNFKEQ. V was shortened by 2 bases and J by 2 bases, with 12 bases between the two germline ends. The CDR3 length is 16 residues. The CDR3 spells CASSQRDKLNTGELFF. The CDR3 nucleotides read TGTGCCAGCAGCCAAAGGGACAAGCTTAACACCGGGGAGCTGTTTTTT.

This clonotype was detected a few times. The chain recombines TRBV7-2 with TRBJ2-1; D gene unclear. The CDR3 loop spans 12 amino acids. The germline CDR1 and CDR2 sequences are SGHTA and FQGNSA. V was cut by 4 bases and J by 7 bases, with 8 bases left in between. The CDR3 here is CASSSHQNEQFF. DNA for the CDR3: TGTGCCAGCAGCTCCCACCAGAATGAGCAGTTCTTC.

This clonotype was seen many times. DNA for the CDR3: TGTGCCAGCAGCTTAGCGTCGGCGGGGGGGTATCAAGAGACCCAGTACTTC. Translating it yields CASSLASAGGYQETQYF. The chain couples TRBV7-2 to TRBJ2-5; 9 bases are a match to TRBD2. Germline V gene data show CDR1 as SGHTA and CDR2 as FQGNSA. This CDR3 contains 17 residues. J lost 2 bases, V lost 0 bases, and 7 bases had no gene match.

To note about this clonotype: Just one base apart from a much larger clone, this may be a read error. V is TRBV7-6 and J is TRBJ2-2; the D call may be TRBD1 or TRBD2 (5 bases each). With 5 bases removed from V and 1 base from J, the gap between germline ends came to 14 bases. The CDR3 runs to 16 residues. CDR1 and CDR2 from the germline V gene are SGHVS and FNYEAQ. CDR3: CASSRPGTVNTGELFF. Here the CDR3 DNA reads TGTGCCAGCAGCCGACCTGGGACGGTGAACACCGGGGAGCTGTTTTTT. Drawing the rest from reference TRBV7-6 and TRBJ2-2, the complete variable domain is GAGVSQSPRYKVTKRGQDVALRCDPISGHVSLYWYRQALGQGPEFLTYFNYEAQQDKSGLPNDRFSAERPEGSISTLTIQRTEQRDSAMYRCASSRPGTVNTGELFFGEGSRLTVL.

In DNA, the CDR3 is TGTGCCAGTAGTAGGACAGTTCGAGATCAGCCCCAGCATTTT. Protein product: CASSRTVRDQPQHF. The V gene is TRBV19, the J gene TRBJ1-5; possible D gene TRBD1, 6 bases. This CDR3 contains 14 residues. The germline CDR1 and CDR2 sequences are LNHDA and SQIVND (reference sequence). V lost 4 bases to trimming and J lost 5 bases, with 12 bases between them.

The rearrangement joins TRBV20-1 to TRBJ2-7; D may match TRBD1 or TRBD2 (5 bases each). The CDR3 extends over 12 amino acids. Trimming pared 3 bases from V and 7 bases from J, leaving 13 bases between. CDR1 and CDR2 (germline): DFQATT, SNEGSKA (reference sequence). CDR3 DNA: TGCAGTGCTAGTAGAGGGGCAGGAGAGCAGTACTTC. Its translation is CSASRGAGEQYF.

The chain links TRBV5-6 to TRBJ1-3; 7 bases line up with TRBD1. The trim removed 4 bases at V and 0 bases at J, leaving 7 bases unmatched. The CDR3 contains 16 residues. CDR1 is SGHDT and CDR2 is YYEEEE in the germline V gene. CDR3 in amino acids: CASSLRQGLSGNTIYF. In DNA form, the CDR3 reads TGTGCCAGCAGCCTGCGACAGGGACTCTCTGGAAACACCATATATTTT.

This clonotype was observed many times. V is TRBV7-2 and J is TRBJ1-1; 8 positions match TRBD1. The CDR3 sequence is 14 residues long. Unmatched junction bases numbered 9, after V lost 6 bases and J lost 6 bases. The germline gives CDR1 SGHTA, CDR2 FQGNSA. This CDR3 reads CASSSRTGSAEAFF. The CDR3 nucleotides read TGTGCCAGCAGTTCTAGGACAGGGAGCGCTGAAGCTTTCTTT.

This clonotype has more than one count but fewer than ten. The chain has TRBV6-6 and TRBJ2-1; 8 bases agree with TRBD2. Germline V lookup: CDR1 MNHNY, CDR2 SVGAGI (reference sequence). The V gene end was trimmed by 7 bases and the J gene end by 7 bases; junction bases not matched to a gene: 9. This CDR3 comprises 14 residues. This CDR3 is CASILGGGRNEQFF. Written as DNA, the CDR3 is TGTGCCAGCATCCTCGGGGGGGGGCGGAATGAGCAGTTCTTC.

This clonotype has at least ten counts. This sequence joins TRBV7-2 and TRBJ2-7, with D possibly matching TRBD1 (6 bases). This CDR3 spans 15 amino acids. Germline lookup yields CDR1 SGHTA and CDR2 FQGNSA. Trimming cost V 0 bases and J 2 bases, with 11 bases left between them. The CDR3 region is CASSLALGDTYEQYF. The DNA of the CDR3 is TGTGCCAGCAGCTTAGCGTTGGGGGACACCTACGAGCAGTACTTC.